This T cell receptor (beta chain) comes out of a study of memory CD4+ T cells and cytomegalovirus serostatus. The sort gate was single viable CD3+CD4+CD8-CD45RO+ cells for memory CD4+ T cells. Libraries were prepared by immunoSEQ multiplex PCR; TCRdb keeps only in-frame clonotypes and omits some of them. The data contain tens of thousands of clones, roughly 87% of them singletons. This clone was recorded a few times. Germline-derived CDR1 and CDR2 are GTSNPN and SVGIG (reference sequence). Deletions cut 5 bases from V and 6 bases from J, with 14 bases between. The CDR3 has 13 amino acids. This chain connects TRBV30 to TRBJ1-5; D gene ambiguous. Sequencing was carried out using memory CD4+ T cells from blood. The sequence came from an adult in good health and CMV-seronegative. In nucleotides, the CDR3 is TGTGCCTGGGCTAGGAAAGGTAGTCAGCCCCAGCATTTT. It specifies CAWARKGSQPQHF.